What follows are 20 T cell receptor beta chains derived from one specimen sequenced in a study of regulatory T cells in long-lasting Graves disease. TCR beta libraries were built with iRepertoire HTBI primers and Arm-PCR of CDR3 regions. MiXCR, applied by TCRdb to the multiplex PCR reads, yields one record per CDR3 protein. The sample shows 440,000 or so distinct CDR3 sequences, 15% of them seen only once. Sample time point: newly diagnosed GD, antithyroid drugs for less than 3 months. There was RNA extracted from PBMCs, and the TCR library was made from it. The same data also contributed to another study, on T cells in Graves' hyperthyroidism and ophthalmopathy.

This specimen consisted of peripheral blood mononuclear cells (PBMCs), obtained at new diagnosis, from a patient treated with antithyroid drugs. The receptors shown here come from a young woman with Graves disease.

This clonotype appeared many times. The genes are TRBV20-1 and TRBJ2-1, with D possibly being TRBD2 (5 bases). The CDR3 spans 13 residues. V was clipped by 4 bases and J by 9 bases, with 16 bases between them. The germline gives CDR1 DFQATT, CDR2 SNEGSKA (reference sequence). The CDR3 spells CSATAAWAGEQFF. In DNA form, the CDR3 reads TGCAGTGCTACAGCGGCGTGGGCGGGTGAGCAGTTCTTC.

This clonotype was picked up many times. This sequence joins TRBV12-3 or TRBV12-4 and TRBJ2-1; 8 nucleotides line up with TRBD1. J lost 3 bases, V lost 4 bases, and 5 bases had no gene match. The length of the CDR3 is 15 residues. The CDR3 DNA is TGTGCCAGCAGTTCACAGGGGGATTACTACAATGAGCAGTTCTTC. It translates to CASSSQGDYYNEQFF.

At least ten counts were recorded for this clonotype. CDR3 sequence reads: CASSLAGGGIYNEQFF. In DNA, the CDR3 is TGTGCCAGCAGCTTAGCGGGGGGCGGAATTTACAATGAGCAGTTCTTC. The chain carries TRBV11-3 and TRBJ2-1; maybe TRBD2 (7 bases). This CDR3 is 16 amino acids long. The germline V gene encodes CDR1 SGHNT and CDR2 YENEEA. The V and J ends lost 1 base and 4 bases respectively, with 14 bases between them. Combining the CDR3 with reference TRBV11-3 and TRBJ2-1 gives the whole variable domain EAGVVQSPRYKIIEKKQPVAFWCNPISGHNTLYWYLQNLGQGPELLIRYENEEAVDDSQLPKDRFSAERLKGVDSTLKIQPAELGDSAVYLCASSLAGGGIYNEQFFGPGTRLTVL.

The table lists this clonotype with many counts. The chain uses TRBV7-2 and TRBJ2-5; TRBD2 agrees at 10 bases. Germline trimming cut 5 bases from V and 5 bases from J; bases unmatched to any gene: 11. Germline loops: CDR1 SGHTA, CDR2 FQGNSA. The length of the CDR3 is 16 residues. The CDR3 spells CASSIGTSVGGETQYF. The CDR3 region has the DNA TGTGCCAGCAGCATCGGGACTAGCGTCGGGGGTGAGACCCAGTACTTC. The entire variable domain, with the rest obtained from reference TRBV7-2 and TRBJ2-5, is as follows: GAGVSQSPSNKVTEKGKDVELRCDPISGHTALYWYRQSLGQGLEFLIYFQGNSAPDKSGLPSDRFSAERTGGSVSTLTIQRTQQEDSAVYLCASSIGTSVGGETQYFGPGTRLLVL.

This clonotype was recorded a few times. The rearrangement joins TRBV6-1 to TRBJ2-7, with unresolved D. The CDR3 is 15 residues long. The germline CDR1 and CDR2 sequences are MNHNS and SASEGT. V was trimmed by 0 bases and J by 2 bases, leaving 11 bases between them. The CDR3, as DNA: TGTGCCAGCAGTGAAGCCCCGAGCAAGGCCTACGAGCAGTACTTC. It encodes CASSEAPSKAYEQYF.

V usage is TRBV27 and J usage is TRBJ2-7; TRBD2 matches at 8 bases. This CDR3 has 17 residues. V dropped 5 bases and J dropped 6; count of bases not matched to a gene: 18. The germline V gene encodes CDR1 MNHEY and CDR2 SMNVEV (reference sequence). CDR3 bases: TGTGCCAGCAGTCCGATGGGGGCTAGCGGGCAATTCGGCGAGCAGTACTTC. Amino acids: CASSPMGASGQFGEQYF.

This rearrangement joins TRBV7-9 to TRBJ1-5; D is undetermined. V lost 5 bases and J 3 bases, leaving 11 bases between the germline ends. This CDR3 contains 14 residues. Germline values: CDR1 SEHNR, CDR2 FQNEAQ (reference sequence). The CDR3 region is CASSPSGINQPQHF. The DNA of the CDR3 is TGTGCCAGCAGCCCCTCTGGGATCAATCAGCCCCAGCATTTT.

This clonotype was seen ten or more times. The genes are TRBV30 and TRBJ2-2; D perhaps matches TRBD2 (5 bases). V was shortened by 4 bases and J by 0 bases, with 21 bases between the two germline ends. Germline lookup yields CDR1 GTSNPN and CDR2 SVGIG (reference sequence). The CDR3 has 18 amino acids. The chain's CDR3 is CAWKLQLASRPNTGELFF. CDR3 DNA sequence: TGTGCCTGGAAGCTTCAGCTGGCTAGCCGACCGAACACCGGGGAGCTGTTTTTT.

A word on this clonotype: An end of the junction does not agree with germline; a read error may underlie this. The chain has TRBV2 and TRBJ2-7; 7 positions agree with TRBD2. The CDR3 is 11 amino acids. Germline V gene data show CDR1 as SNHLY and CDR2 as FYNNEI. The chain's CDR3 is CASGGGYERYF. In DNA form, the CDR3 reads TGTGCCAGTGGGGGGGGATACGAGCGGTACTTC.

There are many counts of this clonotype. The rearrangement links TRBV6-2 or TRBV6-3 to TRBJ2-7; tentatively, D is TRBD1 (5 bases). There are 14 residues in the CDR3. Germline-derived CDR1 and CDR2 are MNHEY and SVGEGT. Trimming pared 0 bases from V and 0 bases from J, leaving 6 bases between. The CDR3 here is CASSYSTDSYEQYF. The CDR3 bases are TGTGCCAGCAGTTACTCGACAGACTCCTACGAGCAGTACTTC.

This clonotype was observed a few times. The rearrangement links TRBV7-9 to TRBJ2-1, with 10 bases matching TRBD2. The ends lost 4 bases at V and 7 bases at J; junction bases unmatched: 10. Germline V gives CDR1 SEHNR, CDR2 FQNEAQ (reference sequence). The CDR3 spans 16 residues. In DNA, the CDR3 is TGTGCCAGCAGCTCTAGCGGGGGTCCTACCTTTAATGAGCAGTTCTTC. It yields the protein CASSSSGGPTFNEQFF. Filled out from reference TRBV7-9 and TRBJ2-1, the complete variable domain reads DTGVSQNPRHKITKRGQNVTFRCDPISEHNRLYWYRQTLGQGPEFLTYFQNEAQLEKSRLLSDRFSAERPKGSFSTLEIQRTEQGDSAMYLCASSSSGGPTFNEQFFGPGTRLTVL.

This clonotype was found a few times. J is TRBJ2-3 and V is TRBV5-4, with TRBD2 as a possible D gene (6 bases). The CDR3 has 15 amino acids. Trimming removed 3 bases at V and 2 bases at J, with 13 bases between. Germline V gene sequence: CDR1 SGHNT, CDR2 YYREEE (reference sequence). The CDR3 bases are TGTGCCAGCAGCTCGTTAGCGGTAGACACAGATACGCAGTATTTT. This gives the protein CASSSLAVDTDTQYF.

This clonotype was found a few times. The chain employs TRBV20-1 and TRBJ1-6; D perhaps matches TRBD1 (5 bases). V lost 0 bases to trimming and J lost 9 bases, with 12 bases between them. Germline V CDR1 and CDR2: DFQATT, SNEGSKA (reference sequence). The length of the CDR3 is 14 residues. In nucleotides, the CDR3 is TGCAGTGCTAGAGATATGGGGGGGGGTTCACCCCTCCACTTT. Translating gives CSARDMGGGSPLHF.

This clonotype was found many times. The V call is TRBV9, the J call TRBJ2-3; D may be TRBD2 (6 bases). The CDR3 runs 15 residues. The germline CDR1 and CDR2 sequences are SGDLS and YYNGEE. Trimming stripped 3 bases from V and 6 bases from J, with 17 bases between. The CDR3 loop reads CASSGSPTSGDTQYF. The DNA of the CDR3 is TGTGCCAGCAGCGGATCCCCGACTAGTGGCGATACGCAGTATTTT.

This clonotype was seen repeatedly, ten times or more. The chain recombines TRBV18 with TRBJ2-5; no reliable D call. Trimming left V 0 bases short and J 5 bases short, with 13 bases between. The length of the CDR3 is 15 residues. CDR1 KGHSH and CDR2 LQKENI come from the germline V gene. For the CDR3, the DNA is TGTGCCAGCTCACCACCGCAGACTGGCCCCGAGACCCAGTACTTC. Protein product: CASSPPQTGPETQYF.

There are many counts of this clonotype. The CDR3 sequence is CASRPRGQPGPSNEQFF. CDR3 in DNA: TGTGCCAGCAGACCTAGGGGTCAGCCGGGTCCCTCCAATGAGCAGTTCTTC. This chain connects TRBV6-2 or TRBV6-3 to TRBJ2-1, with D perhaps TRBD1 (5 bases). The V end was cut by 6 bases, the J end by 6 bases, with 24 bases between. The CDR3 has 17 amino acids. Germline CDR1 is MNHEY and CDR2 is SVGEGT.

The CDR3 spells CASSDGGNSNQPQHF. The CDR3 DNA reads as TGTGCCAGCAGTGACGGGGGAAATAGCAATCAGCCCCAGCATTTT. V gene TRBV2 combines with J gene TRBJ1-5, with D possibly matching TRBD1 (5 bases). V lost 3 bases, J lost 0 bases, and 9 bases lay in between. Germline V gives CDR1 SNHLY, CDR2 FYNNEI. CDR3 size: 15 residues.

In regard to this clonotype: This may come from a read error, since a much larger clone is one base off. The rearrangement uses TRBV28 and TRBJ2-6; 9 bases match TRBD2. The CDR3 is 17 amino acids. The germline CDR1 and CDR2 sequences are MDHEN and SYDVKM. For the CDR3, the DNA is TGTGCCAGCAGTCCCGGGACTAGCAGCTCTGAGGCCAACGTCCTGACTTTC. The encoded protein is CASSPGTSSSEANVLTF.

This clonotype was seen ten or more times. The rearrangement links TRBV30 to TRBJ2-2; no definite D call. CDR1 is GTSNPN, CDR2 SVGIG, per germline (reference sequence). The CDR3 covers 13 residues. The V and J ends lost 5 bases and 1 base respectively, with 8 bases between them. CDR3 nucleotides: TGTGCCTGGGGGGAAGGGAACACCGGGGAGCTGTTTTTT. Translating it yields CAWGEGNTGELFF.

V and J are TRBV14 and TRBJ2-3, with D unclear. V was shortened by 1 base and J by 4 bases, with 9 bases between the two germline ends. The CDR3 is 14 residues long. Germline V lookup: CDR1 SGHDN, CDR2 FVKESK. This CDR3 reads CASSQALGPDTQYF. CDR3 DNA sequence: TGTGCCAGCAGCCAAGCCTTAGGGCCAGATACGCAGTATTTT.